Following are 26 T cell receptor beta chains from one sample sequenced in a study of a mutant IDH1 vaccine in newly diagnosed glioma. This sample's time point: week 5, during vaccination. Every vaccine dose comprised 300 ug of mutant IDH1 20-mer peptide plus topical imiquimod. Assay used: immunoSEQ multiplex PCR; TCRdb lists only in-frame clones, some missing. This table has 60,000 or so clones, roughly 82% appearing once. These receptors' targets are unknown. The sequencing used PBMCs, collected from a glioma patient whose treatment included an IDH1 peptide vaccine. These receptors originate from a woman between 18 and 30 years old with glioma. Some clones in this sample may be carry-over from other donors' samples.

The V and J genes are TRBV6-5 and TRBJ1-1; 7 bases fit TRBD1. J was trimmed by 4 bases and V by 6 bases; bases with no gene match: 8. The CDR3 runs to 14 residues. Germline V gene data show CDR1 as MNHEY and CDR2 as SVGAGI. The CDR3 DNA follows: TGTGCCAGCAGGCCCAGGGGGGGGGTCACTGAAGCTTTCTTT. Translated: CASRPRGGVTEAFF.

CDR3 bases: TGCGCCAGCAGCTCGGCAGGGAGGTACACCGGGGAGCTGTTTTTT. This gives the protein CASSSAGRYTGELFF. V gene TRBV5-1 combines with J gene TRBJ2-2; possibly TRBD2 for D (6 bases). Germline V gene lookup returns CDR1 SGHRS and CDR2 YFSETQ. The CDR3 sequence is 15 residues long. Deletions cut 3 bases from V and 3 bases from J, with 12 bases between.

The chain employs TRBV7-9 and TRBJ2-7; the D call may be TRBD1 or TRBD2 (5 bases each). Germline CDR1 and CDR2: SEHNR and FQNEAQ (reference sequence). The CDR3 is made up of 14 amino acids. V lost 5 bases to trimming and J lost 3 bases, with 14 bases between them. CDR3 nucleotides: TGTGCCAGCAGCCCTTGGGACGGTAACTACGAGCAGTACTTC. Its protein is CASSPWDGNYEQYF.

V usage is TRBV11-2 and J usage is TRBJ2-1; 7 bases fit TRBD1. Trimming at V came to 5 bases and at J to 0 bases, leaving 4 bases not matched to a gene. Germline loops: CDR1 SGHAT, CDR2 FQNNGV. This CDR3 is 15 amino acids long. As DNA, the CDR3 is TGTGCCAGCAGCGTGACAGGGCCCTCCTACAATGAGCAGTTCTTC. It yields the protein CASSVTGPSYNEQFF.

The V call is TRBV9, the J call TRBJ1-2; TRBD1 is a possible D gene (6 bases). Trimming removed 2 bases at V and 0 bases at J, with 17 bases between. This CDR3 comprises 17 residues. Germline values: CDR1 SGDLS, CDR2 YYNGEE. The CDR3 DNA reads as TGTGCCAGCAGCGTGGTCCCGGGGGGGCCCTCTAACTATGGCTACACCTTC. It encodes CASSVVPGGPSNYGYTF.

This clone was recorded once. CDR3 loop: CASSLEGQGSEQYF. CDR3 nucleotides: TGCGCCAGCAGCTTGGAAGGACAGGGGAGCGAGCAGTACTTC. The V and J genes are TRBV5-1 and TRBJ2-7; 9 bases map to TRBD1. With V trimmed by 0 bases and J by 6 bases, 4 bases remained unmatched. The CDR3 has 14 residues. Looked up from germline, CDR1 is SGHRS and CDR2 is YFSETQ.

J is TRBJ2-5 and V is TRBV19; possibly TRBD2 for D (5 bases). CDR3 length: 15 amino acids. V shed 1 base and J shed 5 bases, with 14 bases lying between them. Germline lookup yields CDR1 LNHDA and CDR2 SQIVND (reference sequence). CDR3 sequence reads: CASSIGTPSGETQYF. The CDR3 bases are TGTGCCAGTAGTATAGGTACTCCGTCGGGGGAGACCCAGTACTTC.

This chain joins TRBV18 and TRBJ1-1, with a weak D call TRBD1 (6 bases). CDR3 length equals 13 residues. Germline CDR1 and CDR2: KGHSH and LQKENI. Trimming shortened V by 3 bases and J by 4 bases, and 9 bases separated the two germline ends. The CDR3 spells CASSPTGTTEAFF. The CDR3 nucleotides read TGTGCCAGCTCACCGACAGGTACCACTGAAGCTTTCTTT.

This clone appeared once. The chain is built from TRBV29-1 and TRBJ1-2, with D unresolved. Germline assignment: CDR1 SQVTM and CDR2 ANQGSEA. V lost 7 bases and J 1 base, leaving 13 bases between the germline ends. The CDR3 runs to 13 residues. The CDR3 nucleotides are TGCAGCGCCCTTCCCCTGAGTAACTATGGCTACACCTTC. Encoded protein: CSALPLSNYGYTF.

This chain links TRBV9 with TRBJ2-5, with 8 bases aligning to TRBD2. CDR3 length equals 16 residues. The V gene end was trimmed by 4 bases and the J gene end by 0 bases; junction bases not matched to a gene: 8. Per germline, CDR1 SGDLS and CDR2 YYNGEE. The CDR3 is CASSSRGGANQETQYF. Here the CDR3 DNA reads TGTGCCAGCAGCTCCCGGGGGGGGGCGAACCAAGAGACCCAGTACTTC.

V is TRBV2 and J is TRBJ1-5, with a weak D call TRBD1 (5 bases). Trimming cost V 3 bases and J 0 bases, with 6 bases left between them. The CDR3 totals 14 residues. Germline CDR1 and CDR2: SNHLY and FYNNEI. The CDR3 protein is CASSETASNQPQHF. CDR3 coding DNA: TGTGCCAGCAGTGAGACAGCTAGCAATCAGCCCCAGCATTTT.

This clone was recorded a few times. V usage is TRBV4-3 and J usage is TRBJ1-2; D remains unclear. Trimming removed 3 bases at V and 7 bases at J, with 12 bases between. The germline V gene has CDR1 LGHNA and CDR2 YSLEER. The length of the CDR3 is 13 residues. CDR3 sequence reads: CASSQGVGIGYTF. CDR3 in DNA: TGCGCCAGCAGCCAGGGAGTGGGGATTGGCTACACCTTC.

The V gene is TRBV21-1, the J gene TRBJ2-2; the table assigns TRBD2, which was not confirmed against the DNA. TRBV21-1 is marked as a pseudogene. The CDR3 loop spans 18 amino acids. The DNA for the CDR3 is TGTGCCAGCAGCAAAGAGGGTCCGCGGGGGAGGAACACCGGGGAGCTGTTTTTT. This codes for CASSKEGPRGRNTGELFF.

CDR3 region: CASSAIDRGARGYTF. CDR3 DNA sequence: TGTGCCAGCAGCGCTATTGACAGGGGGGCCCGGGGCTACACCTTC. This chain joins TRBV5-4 and TRBJ1-2; 9 nucleotides line up with TRBD1. CDR3 size: 15 residues. Germline V CDR1 and CDR2: SGHNT, YYREEE (reference sequence). V lost 4 bases to trimming and J lost 8 bases; unmatched junction nucleotides: 12.

V and J are TRBV5-1 and TRBJ2-1; D gene unclear. Germline V gene sequence: CDR1 SGHRS, CDR2 YFSETQ. This CDR3 has 15 residues. Trimming left V 0 bases short and J 6 bases short, with 13 bases between. The CDR3 DNA is TGCGCCAGCAGCTTGGGCACCGACCGGCGCAATGAGCAGTTCTTC. Translated, it gives CASSLGTDRRNEQFF.

The rearrangement joins TRBV27 to TRBJ1-1, with 9 nucleotides matching TRBD1. This CDR3 is 15 amino acids long. The ends lost 5 bases at V and 4 bases at J; junction bases unmatched: 8. Looked up from germline, CDR1 is MNHEY and CDR2 is SMNVEV (reference sequence). The CDR3 is CASSRQGDLVTEAFF. The CDR3 DNA follows: TGTGCCAGCAGTAGACAGGGGGATTTGGTCACTGAAGCTTTCTTT.

This chain links TRBV10-3 with TRBJ1-2, with D uncertain. Germline CDR1 ENHRY, CDR2 SYGVKD. V gave up 6 bases and J gave up 2 bases, with 19 bases separating them. The CDR3 runs to 16 residues. CDR3 nucleotides: TGTGCCATCAGGCCCGGACTCGAGACGCTCAACTATGGCTACACCTTC. It is translated as CAIRPGLETLNYGYTF.

The chain is built from TRBV29-1 and TRBJ2-5; D is unresolved. Germline-derived CDR1 and CDR2 are SQVTM and ANQGSEA. V gave up 8 bases and J gave up 1 base, with 14 bases separating them. The CDR3 totals 13 residues. The CDR3 region has the DNA TGCAGCACAGACGGCGCCTCCCAAGAGACCCAGTACTTC. It encodes CSTDGASQETQYF.

The chain couples TRBV19 to TRBJ1-4; TRBD1 is a possible D gene (6 bases). This CDR3 spans 17 amino acids. Trimming took off 8 bases at V and 4 bases at J, with 23 bases between the two ends. In germline, CDR1 is LNHDA, CDR2 SQIVND (reference sequence). The CDR3 loop reads CASVTGTPTTFNEKLFF. The CDR3 region has the DNA TGTGCCAGTGTTACTGGGACACCGACAACCTTTAATGAAAAACTGTTTTTT.

The chain carries TRBV9 and TRBJ1-2; no clear D gene. Germline V CDR1 and CDR2: SGDLS, YYNGEE. Trimming pared 3 bases from V and 8 bases from J, leaving 14 bases between. This CDR3 is built from 13 residues. The CDR3 sequence: CASSALGVGGYTF. DNA for the CDR3: TGTGCCAGCAGCGCCCTCGGGGTTGGCGGCTACACCTTC.

The chain couples TRBV4-3 to TRBJ1-6; possibly TRBD1 for D (5 bases). Germline values: CDR1 LGHNA, CDR2 YSLEER. V lost 4 bases and J lost 5, with 21 bases in between. This CDR3 has 18 residues. The CDR3 spells CASSPSAVVGRDNSPLHF. CDR3 DNA: TGCGCCAGCAGCCCCTCGGCGGTGGTTGGCAGGGATAATTCACCCCTCCACTTT.

The CDR3 DNA reads TGTGCCAGCAGCTCGTGGGGCGGGAGGAACAACGAGCAGTACTTC. Residues: CASSSWGGRNNEQYF. V is TRBV5-6 and J is TRBJ2-7, with 8 bases identical to TRBD2. Germline V gene data show CDR1 as SGHDT and CDR2 as YYEEEE. This CDR3 has 15 residues. V gave up 3 bases and J gave up 5 bases; unmatched junction bases: 10.

The V and J genes are TRBV9 and TRBJ1-1, with D unresolved. CDR1 SGDLS and CDR2 YYNGEE come from the germline V gene. The V end lost 1 base, the J end lost 9 bases, and 13 bases lay between the germline ends. This CDR3 has 13 residues. The CDR3: CASSVKTDSKAFF. The CDR3 DNA follows: TGTGCCAGCAGCGTAAAGACGGACTCTAAAGCTTTCTTT. Full variable domain (remainder filled in from reference TRBV9 and TRBJ1-1): DSGVTQTPKHLITATGQRVTLRCSPRSGDLSVYWYQQSLDQGLQFLIQYYNGEERAKGNILERFSAQQFPDLHSELNLSSLELGDSALYFCASSVKTDSKAFFGQGTRLTVV.

The rearrangement uses TRBV6-5 and TRBJ2-5; 10 nucleotides match TRBD1. The V segment lost 6 bases and the J segment 0 bases; nucleotides outside the gene matches: 4. The CDR3 runs 15 residues. CDR1 and CDR2 from the germline V gene are MNHEY and SVGAGI. This CDR3 reads CASRADRGNQETQYF. The DNA of the CDR3 is TGTGCCAGCAGAGCGGACAGGGGGAACCAAGAGACCCAGTACTTC.

On this clone: The junction differs from germline at one of its ends, possibly a read error. Within the sample, other DNA sequences also encode this same CDR3. V gene TRBV29-1 combines with J gene TRBJ1-1; no firm D call. The CDR3 sequence is 12 residues long. Germline lookup yields CDR1 SQVTM and CDR2 ANQGSEA. The CDR3 is CSVVGGRTEAFF. For the CDR3, the DNA is TGCAGCGTTGTTGGCGGGAGAACTGAGGCTTTCTTT.

The chain is built from TRBV19 and TRBJ2-7; D might be TRBD1 (6 bases). Trimming removed 6 bases from V and 0 bases from J, with 18 bases in between. The CDR3 is made up of 16 amino acids. Germline V gives CDR1 LNHDA, CDR2 SQIVND (reference sequence). The CDR3 here is CASSKQGAGDSYEQYF. The DNA for the CDR3 is TGTGCCAGTAGCAAACAGGGTGCAGGGGACTCCTACGAGCAGTACTTC.